This T cell receptor (beta chain) was obtained from a study of T cell responses to AZD1222 COVID-19 vaccine. Note on this clone: Antigen: not known.

Notes on the study in general: Reports indicate that nearly half of spike-specific TCRs are directed at unmutated variant regions. Spike-specific TCR repertoires showed rising breadth and depth after two AZD1222 doses. Donors were chiefly white British, with a greater number of females, and clonal diversity was perhaps underestimated. Repertoire sampling happened only post peak T cell response.

The V gene end was trimmed by 3 bases and the J gene end by 5 bases; junction bases not matched to a gene: 0. Germline V lookup: CDR1 KGHSH, CDR2 LQKENI. This CDR3 comprises 13 residues. Generated by immunoSEQ multiplex PCR, the TCRdb table keeps only in-frame clones and is missing some. Found here are about 93,000 clones, nearly 90% of them singletons; the top ten hold roughly 2.8%. This TCR was recovered from an adult in good health. Here the sequenced sample was peripheral blood, taken on day 0 of MenACWY control vaccination. The chain links TRBV18 to TRBJ2-2; 7 nucleotides line up with TRBD1. Written as DNA, the CDR3 is TGTGCCAGCTCACCGGGACAGACCGGGGAGCTGTTTTTT. Encoded protein: CASSPGQTGELFF. Based on the CDR3 plus reference TRBV18 and TRBJ2-2, the full variable domain is NAGVMQNPRHLVRRRGQEARLRCSPMKGHSHVYWYRQLPEEGLKFMVYLQKENIIDESGMPKERFSAEFPKEGPSILRIQQVVRGDSAAYFCASSPGQTGELFFGEGSRLTVL.